These T cell receptor beta chains were read from a single sample in a study of cytomegalovirus exposure and HLA in healthy donors. Produced via immunoSEQ multiplex PCR; TCRdb's table is partial and in-frame only. The table records hundreds of thousands of clones, around 64% of them present only once. The sequenced material came from PBMCs. The origin of the receptors is a man in his forties in good health and CMV-seropositive. The CDR3 runs from the conserved cysteine through the conserved F or W. Fields, in order: V gene, J gene, CDR3 protein.

v_gene: TRBV11-2; j_gene: TRBJ1-3; CDR3aa: CASSSLIDRVSGNTIYF
v_gene: TRBV11-2; j_gene: TRBJ2-1; CDR3aa: CASSFYRGYNEQFF
v_gene: TRBV6-5; j_gene: TRBJ1-5; CDR3aa: CASSAGQGGQPQHF
v_gene: TRBV9; j_gene: TRBJ1-1; CDR3aa: CASSVVRSTEAFF
v_gene: TRBV27; j_gene: TRBJ2-3; CDR3aa: CASSAPGDTQYF
v_gene: TRBV28; j_gene: TRBJ1-5; CDR3aa: CASSPQGRGNQPQHF
v_gene: TRBV7-9; j_gene: TRBJ1-2; CDR3aa: CASSYPVGQPYGYTF
v_gene: TRBV27; j_gene: TRBJ1-2; CDR3aa: CASSLSGLRGGYTF
v_gene: TRBV6-5; j_gene: TRBJ1-6; CDR3aa: CASSYSAGTGDSPLHF
v_gene: TRBV5-1; j_gene: TRBJ1-6; CDR3aa: CASSVEDSVNSPLHF
v_gene: TRBV7-9; j_gene: TRBJ2-1; CDR3aa: CASSATSGATYNEQFF
v_gene: TRBV29-1; j_gene: TRBJ2-3; CDR3aa: CSGTSYTDTQYF
v_gene: TRBV11-1; j_gene: TRBJ2-3; CDR3aa: CASSLAGRTDTQYF
v_gene: TRBV10-3; j_gene: TRBJ1-3; CDR3aa: CAISGLSPGRTIYF
v_gene: TRBV27; j_gene: TRBJ1-4; CDR3aa: CASSPDVANEKLFF
v_gene: TRBV11-2; j_gene: TRBJ2-3; CDR3aa: CASSPQGGRGDTQYF
v_gene: TRBV6-5; j_gene: TRBJ1-1; CDR3aa: CASSYSSGTGNTEAFF
v_gene: TRBV6-5; j_gene: TRBJ1-1; CDR3aa: CASSVGRGTEAFF
v_gene: TRBV6-5; j_gene: TRBJ2-2; CDR3aa: CASGLNTGELFF
v_gene: TRBV27; j_gene: TRBJ1-1; CDR3aa: CASRGILNTEAFF
v_gene: TRBV9; j_gene: TRBJ1-6; CDR3aa: CASSGFRSGDSPLHF
v_gene: TRBV7-8; j_gene: TRBJ1-5; CDR3aa: CASSLGQGYQPQHF
v_gene: TRBV5-1; j_gene: TRBJ1-2; CDR3aa: CASTPGQGGCGYTF
v_gene: TRBV9; j_gene: TRBJ2-3; CDR3aa: CASSVQALPDGDTQYF
v_gene: TRBV4-3; j_gene: TRBJ2-5; CDR3aa: CASSQDTGETQYF
v_gene: TRBV19; j_gene: TRBJ1-2; CDR3aa: CASIISPLNYGYTF
v_gene: TRBV11-2; j_gene: TRBJ1-1; CDR3aa: CASSLRWNTEAFF
v_gene: TRBV5-6; j_gene: TRBJ2-2; CDR3aa: CASSLTELNTGELFF
v_gene: TRBV7-2; j_gene: TRBJ2-7; CDR3aa: CASSPRQGYEQYF
v_gene: TRBV4-3; j_gene: TRBJ2-1; CDR3aa: CASSQDAGLAEHNNEQFF
v_gene: TRBV6-5; j_gene: TRBJ2-3; CDR3aa: CASRSTGDYTDTQYF
v_gene: TRBV6-5; j_gene: TRBJ1-6; CDR3aa: CASSTGGDVSPLHF
v_gene: TRBV19; j_gene: TRBJ1-4; CDR3aa: CASSRQGADEKLFF
v_gene: TRBV7-9; j_gene: TRBJ2-1; CDR3aa: CASSPTGLAFNNEQFF
v_gene: TRBV6-1; j_gene: TRBJ2-1; CDR3aa: CASRRDGPLYNEQFF
v_gene: TRBV4-2; j_gene: TRBJ1-5; CDR3aa: CASSWDFYSNQPQHF